This TCR beta chain was sequenced during a study of blood T cell repertoires in COVID-19. Source study methods: Quantification of nucleated cells was approximated via reference gene primer amplification. Profiled with immunoSEQ multiplex PCR; TCRdb holds only in-frame clones, not every one. V, J and clone size derive from that table, while D and trimming were established from the DNA sequence. This table holds around 99,000 clones, about four fifths found once. This clone was seen a few times. The CDR3 spans 14 residues. Trimming cost V 4 bases and J 4 bases, with 14 bases left between them. The germline CDR1 and CDR2 sequences are SGHRS and YFSETQ.

The clonotype was recovered from a human donor in a cohort sampled during active COVID-19. Sequencing was carried out using peripheral blood. The V call is TRBV5-1, the J call TRBJ2-5; D is unresolved. Here the CDR3 DNA reads TGCGCCAGCAGCCAGATATCCACCCTAGAGACCCAGTACTTC. It yields the protein CASSQISTLETQYF.